The TCR beta chain described here comes from a study of CD8 T cells in Susac syndrome (dated by TCRdb to about 2019). In the study overall: The study used repertoire sequencing to test whether antigen drove CD8+ T cell activation and differentiation in Susac syndrome. CD8+ T cell repertoire clonality was compared between 11 to 12 healthy donors, some 14 Susac syndrome patients and around 15 multiple sclerosis patients. Broader findings and caveats from the paper: The study acknowledged that relatively few individuals were included in the TCR sequencing and HLA analysis.

High-throughput TCR beta sequencing profiled peripheral blood CD8+ and CD4+ T cells from healthy donors, Susac syndrome patients and multiple sclerosis patients. The healthy donors served as controls matched for age and sex. Bulk CD8+ and CD4+ T cells were purified by magnetic negative isolation, whereas CD8+ TEMRA cells were enriched by FACS. Blood was collected in EDTA tubes and processed within 24 hours, with PBMCs isolated through density gradient centrifugation. PBMCs destined for TCR sequencing were cryopreserved in liquid nitrogen and later thawed in a 37 °C water bath. The sorted or isolated CD4+, CD8+ and CD8+ TEMRA cells had a purity of 90% or higher. Counted from cysteine to phenylalanine, this CDR3 has 17 amino acids. Just the 51-base CDR3 DNA is kept, in frame starting at base 1. V lost 5 bases and J lost 1 base, and the count of bases not matched to a germline gene is 6. Based on the germline V gene (reference sequence), the CDR1 and CDR2 sequences are PRHDT and FYEKMQ.

Comment on this clonotype: Its target antigen remains unknown. Base qualities are not provided; no much larger clone lies one nucleotide away.

RNA was extracted with the RNeasy kit and roughly 0.5 to 1 ug was reverse transcribed using random hexamers. The immunoSEQ multiplex PCR assay, which covers 54 Vbeta and 13 Jbeta segments, was used to amplify TCR beta CDR3 regions. To correct PCR amplification bias, a synthetic template baseline was used for both primer optimization and computational correction. Under the source paper's analysis protocol: Reads were annotated to V, D and J genes per IMGT and analyzed with immunoSEQ Analyzer, keeping only productive sequences. To calculate clonality, Shannon entropy was normalized by log2 of the number of productive unique sequences and then subtracted from one. For each patient and control, public and private clones were evaluated among the 100 most prevalent clones. Clones were defined as Susac-specific if absent from the healthy and MS cohorts, from approximately 1,100 published viral clones and from other ImmuneACCESS disease sequences. The public reads were reprocessed in TCRdb via fastp at Q25 and MiXCR, keeping in-frame beta chains. Rows are combined by CDR3 protein, so each entry shows the most common genes and DNA. These V and J calls rely on TCRdb rather than the paper's analysis. A total of over 80,000 distinct CDR3 sequences appear in this sample, 85% to 95% of them only once. The ten largest make up around 0.32% of the sample.

The clonotype was recovered from a human donor in good health. The rearrangement joined TRBV13 to TRBJ2-2; TRBD2 agrees with 11 junctional bases. Sequencing was performed on CD8+ T cells from PBMCs. The CDR3 loop reads CASSPLLAGVNTGELFF. The DNA is TGTGCCAGCAGCCCCCTACTAGCGGGGGTGAACACCGGGGAGCTGTTTTTT.